This T cell receptor (beta chain) appears in the sequencing data of a study of chemoradiotherapy in HPV16-positive cancers. Using immunoSEQ multiplex PCR, the repertoire was profiled, and TCRdb retains in-frame clones only, with some absent. This sample has about 8,000 clones, with about 63% found just once. This sequence was found in a human donor with HPV-associated anogenital cancer. The sample was gathered from a patient who underwent chemoradiotherapy.

CDR3 protein: CASIKRRAGATEAFF. CDR3 nucleotides: TGTGCCAGCATCAAAAGGAGGGCTGGTGCCACTGAAGCTTTCTTT. The V gene is TRBV5-6, the J gene TRBJ1-1; D uncertain. CDR3 length: 15 amino acids. V lost 6 bases, J lost 4 bases, and 19 bases lay in between. Germline-derived CDR1 and CDR2 are SGHDT and YYEEEE.